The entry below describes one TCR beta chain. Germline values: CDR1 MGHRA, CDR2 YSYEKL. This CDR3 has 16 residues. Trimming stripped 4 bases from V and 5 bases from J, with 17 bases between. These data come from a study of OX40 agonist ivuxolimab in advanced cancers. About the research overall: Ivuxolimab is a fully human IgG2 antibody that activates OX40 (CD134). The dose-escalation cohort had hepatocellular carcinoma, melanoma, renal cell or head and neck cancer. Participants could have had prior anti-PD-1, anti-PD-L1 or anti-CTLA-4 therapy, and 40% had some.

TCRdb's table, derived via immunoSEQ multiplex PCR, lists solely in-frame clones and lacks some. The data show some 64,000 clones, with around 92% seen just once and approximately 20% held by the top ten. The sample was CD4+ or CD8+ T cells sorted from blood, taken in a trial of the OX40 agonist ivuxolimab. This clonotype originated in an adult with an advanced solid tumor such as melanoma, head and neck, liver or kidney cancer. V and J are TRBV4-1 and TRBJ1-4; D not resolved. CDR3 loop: CASSLSPDGQNEKLFF. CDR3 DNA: TGCGCCAGCAGCCTCTCTCCGGACGGGCAAAATGAAAAACTGTTTTTT.